This T cell receptor beta chain was captured in a study of blood T cell repertoires in COVID-19. Sequenced by immunoSEQ multiplex PCR; TCRdb stores in-frame clones only, minus some. This sample yields roughly 220,000 clones, of which 84% are seen a single time; 5.5% to 7.5% belongs to the top ten. V lost 4 bases, J lost 4 bases, and 7 bases stayed unmatched. The CDR3 runs to 16 residues. Germline V gene data show CDR1 as SGHRS and CDR2 as YFSETQ. This chain connects TRBV5-1 to TRBJ2-2; 10 bases align to TRBD1. This sequence was found in a woman aged 40 to 50 who had recovered from COVID-19. The specimen was PBMCs or T cells enriched from blood (not recorded which). Written as DNA, the CDR3 is TGCGCCAGCAGCCCGGGACAGGGGAGGAGCACCGGGGAGCTGTTTTTT. It encodes CASSPGQGRSTGELFF.